Reported below is one TCR beta chain. Looked up from germline, CDR1 is SGHAT and CDR2 is FQNNGV. The trim removed 1 base at V and 1 base at J, leaving 3 bases unmatched. This CDR3 is built from 16 residues. The data belong to a study of T cell changes during pregnancy in multiple sclerosis. TCRdb's copy holds only in-frame clones and misses some; the assay was immunoSEQ multiplex PCR. The table shows tens of thousands of clones, with about nine tenths occurring only once. This TCR was sampled from a female donor in good health, enrolled as a control in a pregnancy study. Sequenced here: CD4+ T cells from peripheral blood mononuclear cells, sampled after pregnancy. This rearrangement joins TRBV11-2 to TRBJ2-2; 7 nucleotides align to TRBD2. The CDR3 here is CASSLARTRNTGELFF. CDR3 in DNA: TGTGCCAGCAGCTTAGCAAGGACTAGGAACACCGGGGAGCTGTTTTTT. Looking up the rest from reference TRBV11-2 and TRBJ2-2 gives the full variable domain: EAGVAQSPRYKIIEKRQSVAFWCNPISGHATLYWYQQILGQGPKLLIQFQNNGVVDDSQLPKDRFSAERLKGVDSTLKIQPAKLEDSAVYLCASSLARTRNTGELFFGEGSRLTVL.